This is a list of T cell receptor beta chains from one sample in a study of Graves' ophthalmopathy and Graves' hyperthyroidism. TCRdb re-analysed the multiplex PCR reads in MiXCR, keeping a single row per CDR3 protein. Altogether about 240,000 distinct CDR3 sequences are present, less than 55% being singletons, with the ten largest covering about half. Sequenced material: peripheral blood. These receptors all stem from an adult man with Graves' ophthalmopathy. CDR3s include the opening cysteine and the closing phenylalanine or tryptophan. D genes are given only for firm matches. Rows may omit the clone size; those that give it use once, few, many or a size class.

cdr3_aa: CASSSSWAGGLSETQYF; cdr3_nt: TGTGCCAGCAGCTCAAGCTGGGCAGGGGGCCTTTCAGAGACCCAGTACTTC; d_call: TRBD1; clone_size: few; v_call: TRBV7-2; j_call: TRBJ2-5
cdr3_aa: CASSYSGGRSYEQYF; cdr3_nt: TGTGCCAGCAGTTACTCCGGGGGGAGATCCTACGAGCAGTACTTC; d_call: TRBD2; clone_size: .; v_call: TRBV6-2/TRBV6-3; j_call: TRBJ2-7
cdr3_aa: CASSSGTGGQEQHF; cdr3_nt: TGTGCCAGCAGTTCCGGGACAGGGGGGCAAGAACAGCATTTT; d_call: TRBD1; clone_size: many; v_call: TRBV2; j_call: TRBJ1-5
cdr3_aa: CSARGLPKATGELFF; cdr3_nt: TGCAGTGCTAGAGGACTCCCCAAAGCCACCGGGGAGCTGTTTTTT; d_call: .; clone_size: .; v_call: TRBV20-1; j_call: TRBJ2-2
cdr3_aa: CASSQRPTGFTETQYF; cdr3_nt: TGCGCCAGCAGCCAGAGGCCTACAGGGTTCACCGAGACCCAGTACTTC; d_call: .; clone_size: .; v_call: TRBV10-2; j_call: TRBJ2-5
cdr3_aa: CASSMKPPYQETQYF; cdr3_nt: TGTGCCAGTAGTATGAAGCCACCGTACCAAGAGACCCAGTACTTC; d_call: .; clone_size: .; v_call: TRBV19; j_call: TRBJ2-5
cdr3_aa: CASRAGRQNTEAFF; cdr3_nt: TGTGCCAGCAGGGCAGGCAGGCAGAACACTGAAGCTTTCTTT; d_call: .; clone_size: .; v_call: TRBV2; j_call: TRBJ1-1
cdr3_aa: CSAPGLAGSYEQYF; cdr3_nt: TGCAGTGCCCCCGGCCTAGCGGGATCCTACGAGCAGTACTTC; d_call: TRBD2; clone_size: few; v_call: TRBV20-1; j_call: TRBJ2-7
cdr3_aa: CASSELAENQPQHF; cdr3_nt: TGTGCCAGCAGTGAACTCGCGGAGAATCAGCCCCAGCATTTT; d_call: .; clone_size: .; v_call: TRBV6-5; j_call: TRBJ1-5
cdr3_aa: CATSDSPTGEAFF; cdr3_nt: TGTGCCACCAGTGATTCCCCGACGGGTGAAGCTTTCTTT; d_call: .; clone_size: many; v_call: TRBV24-1; j_call: TRBJ1-1
cdr3_aa: CASSPRTGKTGELFF; cdr3_nt: TGCGCCAGCAGCCCCCGGACGGGAAAAACCGGGGAGCTGTTTTTT; d_call: .; clone_size: .; v_call: TRBV4-1; j_call: TRBJ2-2
cdr3_aa: CASSIHTVLSGANVLTF; cdr3_nt: TGTGCCAGCAGCATACACACAGTGCTCTCTGGGGCCAACGTCCTGACTTTC; d_call: .; clone_size: .; v_call: TRBV7-2; j_call: TRBJ2-6
cdr3_aa: CASSEATGGQNAGELFF; cdr3_nt: TGTGCCAGCAGTGAAGCGACAGGGGGGCAGAACGCCGGGGAGCTGTTTTTT; d_call: TRBD1; clone_size: .; v_call: TRBV2; j_call: TRBJ2-2
cdr3_aa: CASSETPGRTYEQYF; cdr3_nt: TGTGCCAGCAGCGAAACTCCTGGTAGAACCTACGAGCAGTACTTC; d_call: .; clone_size: .; v_call: TRBV7-6; j_call: TRBJ2-7
cdr3_aa: CASSLGTGFLNTEAFF; cdr3_nt: TGTGCCAGTAGTCTCGGGACAGGATTTCTGAACACTGAAGCTTTCTTT; d_call: TRBD1; clone_size: .; v_call: TRBV19; j_call: TRBJ1-1
cdr3_aa: CAISTGWGDQPQHF; cdr3_nt: TGTGCCATCAGTACAGGATGGGGGGATCAGCCCCAGCATTTT; d_call: .; clone_size: .; v_call: TRBV10-3; j_call: TRBJ1-5
cdr3_aa: CASSIIRNTGELFF; cdr3_nt: TGTGCCAGTAGTATCATCAGGAACACCGGGGAGCTGTTTTTT; d_call: .; clone_size: .; v_call: TRBV19; j_call: TRBJ2-2
cdr3_aa: CASSLGGGDNYEQYF; cdr3_nt: TGTGCCAGCAGCTTAGGAGGGGGCGATAACTACGAGCAGTACTTC; d_call: TRBD1; clone_size: .; v_call: TRBV7-6; j_call: TRBJ2-7
cdr3_aa: CSAGPTGGYEQYF; cdr3_nt: TGCAGTGCTGGACCGACAGGGGGCTACGAGCAGTACTTC; d_call: TRBD1; clone_size: many; v_call: TRBV20-1; j_call: TRBJ2-7
cdr3_aa: CSVEPAGETQYF; cdr3_nt: TGCAGCGTTGAACCTGCTGGGGAGACCCAGTACTTC; d_call: .; clone_size: few; v_call: TRBV29-1; j_call: TRBJ2-5
cdr3_aa: CASSLDDSNYGYTF; cdr3_nt: TGCGCCAGCAGCTTGGATGACAGCAACTATGGCTACACCTTC; d_call: .; clone_size: many; v_call: TRBV5-1; j_call: TRBJ1-2
cdr3_aa: CASSRGQDPSYEQYF; cdr3_nt: TGTGCCAGCAGCCGGGGACAGGACCCTTCCTACGAGCAGTACTTC; d_call: TRBD1; clone_size: many; v_call: TRBV5-8; j_call: TRBJ2-7
cdr3_aa: CASSLPSTEQYF; cdr3_nt: TGCGCCAGCAGCTTGCCCAGCACCGAGCAGTACTTC; d_call: .; clone_size: .; v_call: TRBV5-1; j_call: TRBJ2-7
cdr3_aa: CASSTRDRADTEAFF; cdr3_nt: TGTGCCAGCAGTACCCGGGACAGGGCCGACACTGAAGCTTTCTTT; d_call: TRBD1; clone_size: .; v_call: TRBV11-2; j_call: TRBJ1-1
cdr3_aa: CSAEAGEDMGLLETQYF; cdr3_nt: TGCAGCGCCGAAGCCGGAGAGGACATGGGGCTCTTGGAGACCCAGTACTTC; d_call: .; clone_size: once; v_call: TRBV29-1; j_call: TRBJ2-5
cdr3_aa: CASSPSRLAYEQYF; cdr3_nt: TGTGCCAGCAGCCCCTCACGGCTGGCCTACGAGCAGTACTTC; d_call: .; clone_size: few; v_call: TRBV7-2; j_call: TRBJ2-7
cdr3_aa: CASSVSGGVGETQYF; cdr3_nt: TGTGCCAGCAGCGTCTCAGGGGGCGTTGGGGAGACCCAGTACTTC; d_call: TRBD1; clone_size: .; v_call: TRBV9; j_call: TRBJ2-5
cdr3_aa: CASSPGWAGDEQYF; cdr3_nt: TGTGCCAGCAGCCCTGGGTGGGCAGGCGACGAGCAGTACTTC; d_call: .; clone_size: .; v_call: TRBV7-2; j_call: TRBJ2-7
cdr3_aa: CASSATGDNTEAFF; cdr3_nt: TGTGCCAGCAGTGCCACAGGGGATAACACTGAAGCTTTCTTT; d_call: TRBD1; clone_size: few; v_call: TRBV6-4; j_call: TRBJ1-1
cdr3_aa: CASSSTGQGRAFF; cdr3_nt: TGTGCCAGCAGTTCCACCGGCCAGGGTAGGGCTTTCTTT; d_call: .; clone_size: .; v_call: TRBV10-3; j_call: TRBJ1-1
cdr3_aa: CSARDLGQTLSNQPQHF; cdr3_nt: TGCAGTGCTAGAGACCTTGGACAGACGCTTAGCAATCAGCCCCAGCATTTT; d_call: .; clone_size: .; v_call: TRBV20-1; j_call: TRBJ1-5
cdr3_aa: CSVEARGRGYSNYGYTF; cdr3_nt: TGCAGCGTTGAAGCGAGAGGGCGGGGATACTCAAACTATGGCTACACCTTC; d_call: .; clone_size: many; v_call: TRBV29-1; j_call: TRBJ1-2
cdr3_aa: CASSSGRRNKQYF; cdr3_nt: TGTGCCAGCAGTTCCGGTAGGCGCAACAAGCAGTACTTC; d_call: .; clone_size: .; v_call: TRBV11-2; j_call: TRBJ2-7
cdr3_aa: CASSVATGTGAGELFF; cdr3_nt: TGTGCCAGCAGCGTAGCAACCGGGACAGGGGCCGGGGAGCTGTTTTTT; d_call: TRBD1; clone_size: .; v_call: TRBV9; j_call: TRBJ2-2
cdr3_aa: CSARDRLAGLETQYF; cdr3_nt: TGCAGTGCTAGAGACCGACTAGCGGGGTTGGAGACCCAGTACTTC; d_call: TRBD2; clone_size: few; v_call: TRBV20-1; j_call: TRBJ2-5
cdr3_aa: CASSVAAGELFF; cdr3_nt: TGTGCCAGCAGCGTAGCAGCAGGGGAGCTGTTTTTT; d_call: .; clone_size: .; v_call: TRBV9; j_call: TRBJ2-2
cdr3_aa: CSATPLEETQYF; cdr3_nt: TGCAGTGCCACCCCGCTAGAAGAGACCCAGTACTTC; d_call: .; clone_size: few; v_call: TRBV20-1; j_call: TRBJ2-5
cdr3_aa: CSVGQGKGDTIYF; cdr3_nt: TGCAGCGTAGGACAGGGGAAAGGAGACACCATATATTTT; d_call: TRBD1; clone_size: few; v_call: TRBV29-1; j_call: TRBJ1-3
cdr3_aa: CATSTSRGLTEAFF; cdr3_nt: TGTGCCACCAGCACCAGTCGGGGTTTAACTGAAGCTTTCTTT; d_call: .; clone_size: many; v_call: TRBV15; j_call: TRBJ1-1
cdr3_aa: CASSPQKTGFNQPQHF; cdr3_nt: TGTGCCAGCAGCCCGCAAAAGACAGGGTTTAATCAGCCCCAGCATTTT; d_call: TRBD1; clone_size: .; v_call: TRBV7-2; j_call: TRBJ1-5
cdr3_aa: CSARGEGRDQPQHF; cdr3_nt: TGCAGTGCCCGAGGAGAGGGTCGGGATCAGCCCCAGCATTTT; d_call: .; clone_size: few; v_call: TRBV20-1; j_call: TRBJ1-5
cdr3_aa: CASLTGGSSYEQYF; cdr3_nt: TGTGCCAGCCTCACTGGGGGGAGCTCCTACGAGCAGTACTTC; d_call: .; clone_size: few; v_call: TRBV7-8; j_call: TRBJ2-7
cdr3_aa: CASSWGMKTEAFF; cdr3_nt: TGTGCCAGCAGTTGGGGGATGAAGACTGAAGCTTTCTTT; d_call: .; clone_size: few; v_call: TRBV12-3/TRBV12-4; j_call: TRBJ1-1
cdr3_aa: CASSRGLAENPLQETQYF; cdr3_nt: TGTGCCAGCAGTCGTGGACTAGCGGAAAACCCCCTACAAGAGACCCAGTACTTC; d_call: TRBD2; clone_size: .; v_call: TRBV7-8; j_call: TRBJ2-5
cdr3_aa: CSAPKTGGTRREQYF; cdr3_nt: TGCAGTGCTCCGAAGACAGGGGGTACACGGAGGGAGCAGTACTTC; d_call: TRBD1; clone_size: .; v_call: TRBV20-1; j_call: TRBJ2-7
cdr3_aa: CASSMRGGGTEAFF; cdr3_nt: TGTGCCAGTAGTATGAGGGGCGGGGGCACTGAAGCTTTCTTT; d_call: .; clone_size: few; v_call: TRBV19; j_call: TRBJ1-1
cdr3_aa: CASSYSGGPQGTQYF; cdr3_nt: TGTGCCAGCAGTTACTCGGGAGGTCCTCAAGGGACCCAGTACTTC; d_call: TRBD2; clone_size: .; v_call: TRBV11-2; j_call: TRBJ2-5
cdr3_aa: CASSGSWGQETQYF; cdr3_nt: TGTGCCAGCAGCGGCAGTTGGGGGCAAGAGACCCAGTACTTC; d_call: .; clone_size: .; v_call: TRBV4-1; j_call: TRBJ2-5
cdr3_aa: CASSDGVIAISPYF; cdr3_nt: TGTGCCAGCAGTGATGGGGTTATAGCAATCAGCCCCTACTTC; d_call: .; clone_size: .; v_call: TRBV2; j_call: TRBJ2-5
cdr3_aa: CASSPLTGANTGELFF; cdr3_nt: TGTGCCAGCAGCCCCTTAACGGGGGCGAACACCGGGGAGCTGTTTTTT; d_call: .; clone_size: few; v_call: TRBV14; j_call: TRBJ2-2
cdr3_aa: CASSVEGDRVAEAFF; cdr3_nt: TGTGCCAGCAGCGTAGAGGGAGACAGGGTGGCTGAAGCTTTCTTT; d_call: TRBD1; clone_size: few; v_call: TRBV9; j_call: TRBJ1-1
cdr3_aa: CASSPYTGTGEETQYF; cdr3_nt: TGTGCCAGCAGTCCCTATACCGGGACAGGGGAAGAGACCCAGTACTTC; d_call: TRBD1; clone_size: few; v_call: TRBV28; j_call: TRBJ2-5
cdr3_aa: CASSKGQGYSYEQYF; cdr3_nt: TGCGCCAGCAGCAAGGGTCAGGGGTACTCCTACGAGCAGTACTTC; d_call: .; clone_size: .; v_call: TRBV5-1; j_call: TRBJ2-7
cdr3_aa: CATSDPGTEAFF; cdr3_nt: TGTGCCACCAGTGACCCTGGGACTGAAGCTTTCTTT; d_call: .; clone_size: many; v_call: TRBV24-1; j_call: TRBJ1-1